This T cell receptor beta chain comes out of a study of metastatic and nonmetastatic thyroid tumors. Study details: Malignant thyroid and benign thyroid patients provided blood and tumor or nodule tissue whose repertoires were compared. Overall study findings and caveats: Compared with benign nodules, malignant thyroid tumors were reported to have significantly higher TCR beta diversity in both blood and tumor.

This clone is termed medium-sized (0.01 to 0.1%). Its antigen is not identified. The germline V gene encodes CDR1 SGHNT and CDR2 YENEEA. The V and J ends lost 7 bases and 1 base respectively, with 4 bases between them. The CDR3 is made up of 11 amino acids. None of the patients had undergone any treatment ahead of thyroid surgery. As originally analysed: The authors used CDR3 differences across clinicopathological groups to build a distant-metastasis classifier for papillary thyroid cancer. Using MiXCR, TCRdb reanalyzed the PCR reads. The V and J calls follow TCRdb's processing rather than the paper's. The sample holds roughly 5,600 clones, around 30% seen once.

Material: adjacent normal tissue. The sequence derives from a female donor with papillary thyroid cancer or a benign thyroid nodule (not recorded which). Some clones in this sample may be carry-over from other donors' samples. The chain is built from TRBV11-3 and TRBJ1-1; no clear D. DNA of the CDR3: TGTGCCAGCATGGGGAACACTGAAGCTTTCTTT. This encodes CASMGNTEAFF.